The entry below gives a single T cell receptor (beta chain) sequence along with its context. The record originates from a study of control samples from healthy donors and cancer patients. The CDR3 covers 17 residues. Deletions cut 3 bases from V and 5 bases from J, with 20 bases between. CDR1 and CDR2 from the germline V gene are MDHEN and SYDVKM. Sequenced by immunoSEQ multiplex PCR; TCRdb stores in-frame clones only, minus some. The sample records some 82,000 clones, 84% being singletons. This chain uses TRBV28 with TRBJ2-1; no clear D. The sequencing sample was made of PBMCs. This clonotype originated in a man in his fifties or sixties with head and neck cancer. The CDR3 sequence: CASSFGYMRAFDNEQFF. DNA of the CDR3: TGTGCCAGCAGTTTTGGTTATATGAGAGCGTTCGACAATGAGCAGTTCTTC.